The 25 T cell receptor beta chains presented below share a single source sample, sequenced in a study of CD8+ T cells in alopecia areata. Treatment noted: oral pan-JAK inhibitor, 5-10 mg twice daily. Patients with alopecia areata provided lesional scalp punch biopsies as well as peripheral blood. The sequencing template was cDNA reverse transcribed from extracted RNA. Data came from immunoSEQ multiplex PCR; TCRdb stores just in-frame clones and leaves some out. The table lists about 13,000 clones, about two thirds of them singletons. The specimen comprised skin, sampled at week 4, from a patient treated with tofacitinib. These TCRs come from a human donor with alopecia areata.

The sample holds one count of this clone. The rearrangement joins TRBV4-3 to TRBJ2-5; 9 nucleotides line up with TRBD2. V lost 0 bases, J lost 2 bases, and 7 bases stayed unmatched. Germline V gene data show CDR1 as LGHNA and CDR2 as YSLEER. CDR3 length equals 17 residues. Here the CDR3 DNA reads TGCGCCAGCAGCCAAGAATGGTTAGCGGGGGCACAAGAGACCCAGTACTTC. Amino acid sequence: CASSQEWLAGAQETQYF.

The genes are TRBV5-4 and TRBJ1-6; 8 bases are shared with TRBD1. After removal of 4 bases from V and 3 bases from J, the junction contained 3 bases not matched to a gene. CDR1 is SGHNT and CDR2 is YYREEE in the germline V gene (reference sequence). The CDR3 extends over 15 amino acids. This chain's CDR3 is CASSATGGYNSPLHF. The CDR3 bases are TGTGCCAGCAGCGCCACAGGGGGCTATAATTCACCCCTCCACTTT.

This clone was counted only a few times. This chain connects TRBV11-3 to TRBJ2-3; D perhaps matches TRBD2 (6 bases). Per the germline V gene, CDR1 is SGHNT and CDR2 is YENEEA. Trimming left V 7 bases short and J 6 bases short, with 17 bases between. CDR3 length equals 14 residues. This CDR3 reads CASKERVLMDTQYF. CDR3 DNA sequence: TGTGCCAGCAAAGAGCGGGTCCTCATGGATACGCAGTATTTT.

This clone was seen a few times. This chain joins TRBV5-6 and TRBJ2-5; D is unresolved. The V and J ends lost 4 bases and 1 base respectively, with 11 bases between them. Germline values: CDR1 SGHDT, CDR2 YYEEEE. There are 14 residues in the CDR3. CDR3 bases: TGTGCCAGCAGCCCCGACGGAATCCAAGAGACCCAGTACTTC. Residues: CASSPDGIQETQYF.

Only a few counts were recorded for this clone. This chain links TRBV7-2 with TRBJ2-3; D is undetermined. The germline V gene encodes CDR1 SGHTA and CDR2 FQGNSA. Trimming took off 1 base at V and 5 bases at J, with 7 bases between the two ends. CDR3 length equals 13 residues. The CDR3, as DNA: TGTGCCAGCAGCTTAGATAATGAAGATACGCAGTATTTT. Its protein product is CASSLDNEDTQYF.

The chain carries TRBV4-2 and TRBJ2-2; 8 bases align to TRBD2. From germline, CDR1 is LGHNA and CDR2 YNFKEQ. V trimming: 0 bases; J trimming: 7 bases; junction bases outside the gene matches: 10. The CDR3 has 17 residues. CDR3 sequence reads: CASSQDMRGAPGGELFF. The CDR3 region has the DNA TGTGCCAGCAGCCAAGATATGCGGGGGGCCCCGGGCGGGGAGCTGTTTTTT.

The chain uses TRBV5-1 and TRBJ1-5; unclear D gene. V lost 0 bases to trimming and J lost 6 bases, with 13 bases between them. Per the germline V gene, CDR1 is SGHRS and CDR2 is YFSETQ. This CDR3 has 15 amino acids. The CDR3 spells CASSLEGGEGQPQHF. In DNA, the CDR3 is TGCGCCAGCAGCTTGGAGGGCGGTGAAGGTCAGCCCCAGCATTTT.

This clone was recorded only once. For the CDR3, the DNA is TGTGCCAGCAGCAGTGGTGGCAGCACCTACGAGCAGTACTTC. This sequence encodes CASSSGGSTYEQYF. The chain has TRBV5-4 and TRBJ2-7; D gene ambiguous. V was pared by 4 bases and J by 2 bases, with 13 bases between. Germline CDR1 SGHNT, CDR2 YYREEE (reference sequence). The CDR3 runs 14 residues.

This rearrangement joins TRBV6-9 to TRBJ1-1; D is ambiguous. Trimming cost V 5 bases and J 0 bases, with 13 bases left between them. This CDR3 is 15 amino acids long. Germline lookup yields CDR1 MNHGY and CDR2 SVAAGI. In DNA form, the CDR3 reads TGTGCCAGCAGTCGCGCAGACCTCATGAACACTGAAGCTTTCTTT. It yields the protein CASSRADLMNTEAFF.

The chain combines TRBV19 with TRBJ2-1; 7 positions match TRBD2. Germline values: CDR1 LNHDA, CDR2 SQIVND (reference sequence). The V and J ends lost 6 bases and 0 bases, in that order; junction bases with no gene match: 5. The CDR3 extends over 15 amino acids. The CDR3 reads CASSSLAASYNEQFF. The CDR3, as DNA: TGTGCCAGTAGCTCCCTAGCGGCCTCCTACAATGAGCAGTTCTTC.

The chain links TRBV5-1 to TRBJ2-7; TRBD2 agrees at 11 bases. The germline gives CDR1 SGHRS, CDR2 YFSETQ. J was trimmed by 3 bases and V by 4 bases; bases with no gene match: 3. This CDR3 is 14 amino acids long. The CDR3 loop is CASSLAGGVYEQYF. The CDR3 bases are TGCGCCAGCAGCCTAGCGGGGGGTGTCTACGAGCAGTACTTC.

This chain uses TRBV7-9 with TRBJ1-2; 7 bases fit TRBD1. CDR3 size: 16 residues. V dropped 0 bases and J dropped 2; count of bases not matched to a gene: 6. Per the germline V gene, CDR1 is SEHNR and CDR2 is FQNEAQ (reference sequence). CDR3 sequence: CASSLAEGGGNYGYTF. The CDR3 nucleotides read TGTGCCAGCAGCTTAGCGGAAGGGGGCGGAAACTATGGCTACACCTTC.

Concerning this clone: One end of the junction varies from germline; a read error may be responsible. V gene TRBV23-1 combines with J gene TRBJ2-7, with D uncertain. TRBV23-1 is marked as an open reading frame, function uncertain. The CDR3 has 11 residues. For the CDR3, the DNA is TGCGCCAGCAGTCCCCAACACGGCGTCAACTTC. Encoded protein: CASSPQHGVNF.

This clone is a singleton in its sample. The rearrangement links TRBV7-2 to TRBJ2-3; 8 nucleotides line up with TRBD2. Germline V gives CDR1 SGHTA, CDR2 FQGNSA. Unmatched junction bases numbered 2, after V lost 4 bases and J lost 2 bases. This CDR3 contains 14 residues. The chain's CDR3 is CASSSGLATDTQYF. The CDR3 region has the DNA TGTGCCAGCAGCTCCGGACTAGCCACAGATACGCAGTATTTT.

This rearrangement joins TRBV6-5 to TRBJ2-1, with 11 bases identical to TRBD2. Germline loops: CDR1 MNHEY, CDR2 SVGAGI. This CDR3 comprises 15 residues. The junction had 3 bases not matched to a gene; V was cut back by 6 bases and J by 2 bases. In DNA, the CDR3 is TGTGCCAGCAGCACACTAGCGGGGGCCTACAATGAGCAGTTCTTC. It is translated as CASSTLAGAYNEQFF.

The table lists this clone with a few counts. Other DNA sequences from this sample encode an identical CDR3 as well. CDR3 DNA: TGCAGCGTTGAGCGTAACACTGAAGCTTTCTTT. Its translation: CSVERNTEAFF. The chain couples TRBV29-1 to TRBJ1-1; D is undetermined. CDR1 is SQVTM, CDR2 ANQGSEA, per germline. The V gene lost 3 bases and the J gene lost 2 bases, with 4 bases spanning the gap. The CDR3 is 11 amino acids. The variable domain in full, completed from reference TRBV29-1 and TRBJ1-1, reads SAVISQKPSRDICQRGTSLTIQCQVDSQVTMMFWYRQQPGQSLTLIATANQGSEATYESGFVIDKFPISRPNLTFSTLTVSNMSPEDSSIYLCSVERNTEAFFGQGTRLTVV.

V usage is TRBV5-6 and J usage is TRBJ2-5, with 9 positions matching TRBD1. Germline CDR1 is SGHDT and CDR2 is YYEEEE. The CDR3 is 15 residues long. V shed 4 bases, J shed 5 bases, and the junction held 9 bases outside the gene matches. The CDR3 loop reads CASSVGTGFRETQYF. In nucleotides, the CDR3 is TGTGCCAGCAGCGTCGGGACAGGGTTTCGGGAGACCCAGTACTTC. Full variable domain (outside the CDR3, taken from reference TRBV5-6 and TRBJ2-5): DAGVTQSPTHLIKTRGQQVTLRCSPKSGHDTVSWYQQALGQGPQFIFQYYEEEERQRGNFPDRFSGHQFPNYSSELNVNALLLGDSALYLCASSVGTGFRETQYFGPGTRLLVL.

The genes are TRBV5-1 and TRBJ2-6, with 13 bases identical to TRBD2. The CDR3 totals 17 residues. V shed 4 bases and J 2 bases; nucleotides not matched to a gene: 3. Germline-derived CDR1 and CDR2 are SGHRS and YFSETQ. The CDR3 loop is CASSRLAGGAGANVLTF. Here the CDR3 DNA reads TGCGCCAGCAGCAGACTAGCGGGGGGCGCTGGGGCCAACGTCCTGACTTTC.

The chain carries TRBV2 and TRBJ1-3; no clear D. The CDR3 totals 14 residues. The V gene's germline CDR1 is SNHLY and CDR2 FYNNEI. The V gene lost 6 bases and the J gene lost 0 bases, with 9 bases spanning the gap. This CDR3 is CASSPDRSGNTIYF. The CDR3 DNA follows: TGTGCCAGCAGCCCAGACCGCTCTGGAAACACCATATATTTT.

Within the sample, this clone is medium-sized (0.01 to 0.1%). The rearrangement joins TRBV7-2 to TRBJ2-1; D is unclear. Germline loops: CDR1 SGHTA, CDR2 FQGNSA. Trimming took 1 base from V and 8 from J, leaving 6 bases between them. The CDR3 length is 12 residues. The CDR3 region has the DNA TGTGCCAGCAGCTTAGGTTTGCATGAGCAGTTCTTC. It specifies CASSLGLHEQFF.

The table lists this clone with a count of one. The rearrangement uses TRBV21-1 and TRBJ2-2; TRBD1, as called in the table, went unchecked against the DNA. TRBV21-1 is shown as a pseudogene. CDR3 length equals 16 residues. Here the CDR3 reads CASSNPGTGCTGKLFF. The CDR3 DNA sequence: TGTGCCAGCAGCAATCCCGGGACAGGGTGCACCGGGAAGCTGTTTTTT.

The chain is built from TRBV7-9 and TRBJ2-1; no clear D gene. The V end lost 3 bases, the J end lost 0 bases, and 9 bases lay between the germline ends. The V gene's germline CDR1 is SEHNR and CDR2 FQNEAQ (reference sequence). The length of the CDR3 is 15 residues. In DNA, the CDR3 is TGTGCCAGCAGCTTGCAACAGAGCTCCTACAATGAGCAGTTCTTC. The encoded protein is CASSLQQSSYNEQFF. Looking up the rest from reference TRBV7-9 and TRBJ2-1 gives the full variable domain: DTGVSQNPRHKITKRGQNVTFRCDPISEHNRLYWYRQTLGQGPEFLTYFQNEAQLEKSRLLSDRFSAERPKGSFSTLEIQRTEQGDSAMYLCASSLQQSSYNEQFFGPGTRLTVL.

This clone was seen just once. The V and J genes are TRBV11-2 and TRBJ1-6, with D possibly being TRBD1 (5 bases). CDR3 length: 13 residues. From germline, CDR1 is SGHAT and CDR2 FQNNGV. The V end lost 5 bases, the J end lost 7 bases, and 9 bases lay between the germline ends. For the CDR3, the DNA is TGTGCCAGCAGCACTCGACAGAATTCACCCCTCCACTTT. Translation: CASSTRQNSPLHF.

This clone has only a few counts. The V gene is TRBV4-2, the J gene TRBJ2-5; no clear D. The germline CDR1 and CDR2 sequences are LGHNA and YNFKEQ. This CDR3 is built from 14 residues. The V end lost 1 base, the J end lost 1 base, and 7 bases lay between the germline ends. Here the CDR3 reads CASSQGSAQETQYF. The CDR3 bases are TGTGCCAGCAGCCAAGGGTCAGCCCAAGAGACCCAGTACTTC.

The J gene is TRBJ1-1, the V gene TRBV5-4; D perhaps matches TRBD1 (5 bases). Germline CDR1 reads SGHNT; CDR2 reads YYREEE (reference sequence). The CDR3 spans 13 residues. The V end lost 1 base, the J end lost 6 bases, and 10 bases lay between the germline ends. The CDR3 sequence is CASSLNRGPEAFF. CDR3 DNA: TGTGCCAGCAGCTTGAATCGGGGCCCTGAAGCTTTCTTT.